A single sample is the source of the 5 T cell receptor beta chains below, sequenced in a study of beta chain features in type 1 diabetes (dated by TCRdb to about 2018). The method was the immunoSEQ multiplex PCR assay. All of the isolated RNA was reverse transcribed with the High Capacity cDNA Reverse Transcription Kit, so expressed TCRB transcripts were sequenced. TCRdb stores this immuneACCESS table with in-frame sequences only. Part of the clones is absent; in the studies checked, under half of the shortfall reflects unresolved V genes, and no reason is known for the rest. Across this sample there are around 340,000 clones, with less than 20% seen only once. About 0.044% of the sample is taken by the ten largest. Source material: naive CD4+ T cells from blood. The cell subset or site label on this specimen signifies: true naive CD4+ T cells. The source is a young woman in good health.

This sequence joins TRBV6-6 and TRBJ2-1; a weak D match, TRBD2 (7 bases). V shed 6 bases and J shed 2 bases, with 14 bases lying between them. Per germline, CDR1 MNHNY and CDR2 SVGAGI (reference sequence). This CDR3 has 15 residues. CDR3 residues: CASRPPGGPYNEQFF. DNA for the CDR3: TGTGCCAGCAGACCCCCGGGGGGCCCCTACAATGAGCAGTTCTTC.

The chain couples TRBV7-2 to TRBJ2-7, with unresolved D. The V gene's germline CDR1 is SGHTA and CDR2 FQGNSA. V was cut by 5 bases and J by 2 bases, with 10 bases left in between. This CDR3 is 13 amino acids long. The CDR3 protein is CASSNPITYEQYF. The CDR3 coding sequence is TGTGCCAGCAGCAACCCTATCACCTACGAGCAGTACTTC.

The chain couples TRBV4-3 to TRBJ2-2; D gene ambiguous. Trimming took off 0 bases at V and 1 base at J, with 6 bases between the two ends. Germline V lookup: CDR1 LGHNA, CDR2 YSLEER. The CDR3 runs to 15 residues. The CDR3 nucleotides are TGCGCCAGCAGCCAAGATGGGCGGAACACCGGGGAGCTGTTTTTT. Translation gives CASSQDGRNTGELFF.

This chain uses TRBV7-3 with TRBJ1-1, with a possible D match to TRBD1 (5 bases). CDR3 size: 12 residues. The ends were cut back, 2 bases at V and 8 bases at J, with 9 bases in the middle. Germline V gene data show CDR1 as SGHTA and CDR2 as FQGTGA. The CDR3, as DNA: TGTGCCAGCAGCTTACCAGGGCAAGAAGCTTTCTTT. As protein: CASSLPGQEAFF.

The chain combines TRBV4-2 with TRBJ2-6; D perhaps matches TRBD1 (5 bases). Germline CDR1 reads LGHNA; CDR2 reads YNFKEQ. The CDR3 has 18 amino acids. The V end was cut by 1 base, the J end by 0 bases, with 13 bases between. CDR3 amino acids: CASSQVAGSSSGANVLTF. The DNA for the CDR3 is TGTGCCAGCAGCCAAGTGGCAGGGTCAAGCTCTGGGGCCAACGTCCTGACTTTC.